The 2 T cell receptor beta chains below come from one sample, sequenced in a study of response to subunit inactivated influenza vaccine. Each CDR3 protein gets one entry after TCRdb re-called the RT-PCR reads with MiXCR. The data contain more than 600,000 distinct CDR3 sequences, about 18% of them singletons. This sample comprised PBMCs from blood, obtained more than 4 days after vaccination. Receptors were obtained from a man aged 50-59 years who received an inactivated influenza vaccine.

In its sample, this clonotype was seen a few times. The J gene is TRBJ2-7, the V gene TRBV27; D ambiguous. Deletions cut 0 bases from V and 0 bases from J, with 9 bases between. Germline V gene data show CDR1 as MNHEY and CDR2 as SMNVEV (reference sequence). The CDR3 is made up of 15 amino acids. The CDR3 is CASSLSRASSYEQYF. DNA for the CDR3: TGTGCCAGCAGTTTATCACGGGCGAGCTCCTACGAGCAGTACTTC.

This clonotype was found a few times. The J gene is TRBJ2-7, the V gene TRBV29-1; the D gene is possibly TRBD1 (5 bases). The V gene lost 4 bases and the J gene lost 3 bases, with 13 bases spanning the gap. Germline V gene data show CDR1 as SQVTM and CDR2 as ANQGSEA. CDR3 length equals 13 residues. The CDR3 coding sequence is TGCAGCGTTGGTTCAGGGCAAGGCTACGAGCAGTACTTC. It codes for CSVGSGQGYEQYF.